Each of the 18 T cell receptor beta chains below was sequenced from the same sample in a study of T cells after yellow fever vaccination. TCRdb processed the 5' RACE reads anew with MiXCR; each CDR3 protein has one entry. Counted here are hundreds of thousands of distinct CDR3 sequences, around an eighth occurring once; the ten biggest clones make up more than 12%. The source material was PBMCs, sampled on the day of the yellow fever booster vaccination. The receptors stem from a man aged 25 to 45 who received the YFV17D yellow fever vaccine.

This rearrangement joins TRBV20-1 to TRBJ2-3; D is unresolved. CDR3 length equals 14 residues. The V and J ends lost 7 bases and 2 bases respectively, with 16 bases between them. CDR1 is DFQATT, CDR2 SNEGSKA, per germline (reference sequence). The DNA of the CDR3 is TGCAGTGTAAGGGCGATCCAGGCCACAGATACGCAGTATTTT. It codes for CSVRAIQATDTQYF.

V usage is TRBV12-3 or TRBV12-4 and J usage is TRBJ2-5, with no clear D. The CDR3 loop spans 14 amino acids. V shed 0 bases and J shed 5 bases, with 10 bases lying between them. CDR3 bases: TGTGCCAGCAGTTTAGCTGGGAAAGGGGAGACCCAGTACTTC. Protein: CASSLAGKGETQYF.

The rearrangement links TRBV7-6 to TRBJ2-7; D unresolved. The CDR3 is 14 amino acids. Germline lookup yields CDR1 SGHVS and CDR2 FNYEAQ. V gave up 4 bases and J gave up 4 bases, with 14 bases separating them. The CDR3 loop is CASSSNQFLYEQYF. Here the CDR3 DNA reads TGTGCCAGCAGCTCCAATCAATTTTTGTACGAGCAGTACTTC. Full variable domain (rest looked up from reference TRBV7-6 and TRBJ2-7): GAGVSQSPRYKVTKRGQDVALRCDPISGHVSLYWYRQALGQGPEFLTYFNYEAQQDKSGLPNDRFSAERPEGSISTLTIQRTEQRDSAMYRCASSSNQFLYEQYFGPGTRLTVT.

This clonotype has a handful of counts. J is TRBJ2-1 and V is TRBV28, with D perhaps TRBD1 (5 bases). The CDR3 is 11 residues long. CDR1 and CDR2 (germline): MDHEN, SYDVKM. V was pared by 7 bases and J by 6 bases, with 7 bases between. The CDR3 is CASTTVNEQFF. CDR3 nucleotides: TGTGCCAGCACGACAGTCAATGAGCAGTTCTTC. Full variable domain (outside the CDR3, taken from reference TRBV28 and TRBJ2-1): DVKVTQSSRYLVKRTGEKVFLECVQDMDHENMFWYRQDPGLGLRLIYFSYDVKMKEKGDIPEGYSVSREKKERFSLILESASTNQTSMYLCASTTVNEQFFGPGTRLTVL.

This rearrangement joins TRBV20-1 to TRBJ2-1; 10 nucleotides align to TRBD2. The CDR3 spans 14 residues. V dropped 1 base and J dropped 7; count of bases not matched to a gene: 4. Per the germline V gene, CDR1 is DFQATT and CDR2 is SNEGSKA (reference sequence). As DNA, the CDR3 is TGCAGTGCTAGAGCTAGCGGGAGTCCAAATGAGCAGTTCTTC. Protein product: CSARASGSPNEQFF.

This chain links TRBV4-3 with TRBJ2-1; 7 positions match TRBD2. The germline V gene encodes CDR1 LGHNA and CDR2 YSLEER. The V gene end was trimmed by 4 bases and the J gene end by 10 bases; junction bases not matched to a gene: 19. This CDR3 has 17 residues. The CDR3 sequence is CASSLLTRELNIGEQFF. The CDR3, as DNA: TGCGCCAGCAGCCTCCTAACGCGGGAGCTCAATATTGGGGAGCAGTTCTTC.

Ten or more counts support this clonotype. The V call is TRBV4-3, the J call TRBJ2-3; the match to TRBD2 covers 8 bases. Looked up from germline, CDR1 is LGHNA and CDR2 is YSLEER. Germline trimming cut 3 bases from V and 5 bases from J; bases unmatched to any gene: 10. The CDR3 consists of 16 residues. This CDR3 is CASSQDSFGRGDTQYF. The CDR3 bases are TGCGCCAGCAGCCAGGATTCTTTCGGGAGGGGAGATACGCAGTATTTT.

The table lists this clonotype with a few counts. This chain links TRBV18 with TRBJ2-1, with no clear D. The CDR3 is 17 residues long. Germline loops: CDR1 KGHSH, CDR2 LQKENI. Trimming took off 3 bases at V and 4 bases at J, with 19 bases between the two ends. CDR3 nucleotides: TGTGCCAGCTCACCGGACCCTACGCCCTACAATTACAATGAGCAGTTCTTC. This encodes CASSPDPTPYNYNEQFF.

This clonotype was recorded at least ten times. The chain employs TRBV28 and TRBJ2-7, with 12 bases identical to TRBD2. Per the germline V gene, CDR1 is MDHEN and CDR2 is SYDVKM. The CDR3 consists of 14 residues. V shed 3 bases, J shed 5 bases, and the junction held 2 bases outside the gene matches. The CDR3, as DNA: TGTGCCAGCAGTTTGACTAGCGGGAGTAACGAGCAGTACTTC. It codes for CASSLTSGSNEQYF. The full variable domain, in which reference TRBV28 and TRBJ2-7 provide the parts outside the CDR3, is DVKVTQSSRYLVKRTGEKVFLECVQDMDHENMFWYRQDPGLGLRLIYFSYDVKMKEKGDIPEGYSVSREKKERFSLILESASTNQTSMYLCASSLTSGSNEQYFGPGTRLTVT.

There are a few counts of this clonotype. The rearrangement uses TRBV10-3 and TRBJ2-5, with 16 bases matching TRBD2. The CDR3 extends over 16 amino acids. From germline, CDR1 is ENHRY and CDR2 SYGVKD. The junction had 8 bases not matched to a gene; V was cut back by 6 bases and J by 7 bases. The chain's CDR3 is CAISGTSGRASGTQYF. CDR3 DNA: TGTGCCATCAGCGGGACTAGCGGGAGGGCCTCAGGGACCCAGTACTTC.

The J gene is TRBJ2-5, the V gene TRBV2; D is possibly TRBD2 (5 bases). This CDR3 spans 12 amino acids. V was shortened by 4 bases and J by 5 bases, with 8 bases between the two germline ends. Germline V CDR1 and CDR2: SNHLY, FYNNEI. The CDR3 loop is CASSVRRETQYF. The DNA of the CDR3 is TGTGCCAGCAGTGTACGGAGGGAGACCCAGTACTTC. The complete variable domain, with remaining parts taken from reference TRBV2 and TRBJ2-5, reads EPEVTQTPSHQVTQMGQEVILRCVPISNHLYFYWYRQILGQKVEFLVSFYNNEISEKSEIFDDQFSVERPDGSNFTLKIRSTKLEDSAMYFCASSVRRETQYFGPGTRLLVL.

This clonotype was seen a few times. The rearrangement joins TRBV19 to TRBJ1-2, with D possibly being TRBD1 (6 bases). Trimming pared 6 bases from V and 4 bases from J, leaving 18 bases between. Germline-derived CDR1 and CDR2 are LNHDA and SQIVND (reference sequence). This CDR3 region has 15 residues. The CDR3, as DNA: TGTGCCAGTAGGCTGCAGACAGGAGGTATCTATGGCTACACCTTC. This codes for CASRLQTGGIYGYTF.

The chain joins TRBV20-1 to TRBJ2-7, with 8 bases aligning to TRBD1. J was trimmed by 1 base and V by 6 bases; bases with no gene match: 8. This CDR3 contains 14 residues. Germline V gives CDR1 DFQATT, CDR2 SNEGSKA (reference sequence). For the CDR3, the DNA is TGCAGTGCCGGGACAGGTCCCGGGTCCTACGAGCAGTACTTC. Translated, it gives CSAGTGPGSYEQYF.

CDR3 DNA sequence: TGTGCCAGCAGCCCCAGGGGGATGCACGAGCAGTACTTC. Translating gives CASSPRGMHEQYF. V and J are TRBV7-9 and TRBJ2-7; 7 bases fit TRBD1. The CDR3 totals 13 residues. After removal of 5 bases from V and 5 bases from J, the junction contained 6 bases not matched to a gene. Germline V gene lookup returns CDR1 SEHNR and CDR2 FQNEAQ (reference sequence).

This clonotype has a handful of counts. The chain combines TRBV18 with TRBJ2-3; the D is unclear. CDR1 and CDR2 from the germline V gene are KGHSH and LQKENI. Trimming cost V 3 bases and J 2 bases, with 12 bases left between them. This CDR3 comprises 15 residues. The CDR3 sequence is CASSPGNSLTDTQYF. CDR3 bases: TGTGCCAGCTCACCGGGGAACAGCCTCACAGATACGCAGTATTTT.

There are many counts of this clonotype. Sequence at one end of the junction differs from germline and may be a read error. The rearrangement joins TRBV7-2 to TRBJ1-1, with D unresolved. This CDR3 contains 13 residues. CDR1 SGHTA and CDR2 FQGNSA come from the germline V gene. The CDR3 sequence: CASSLDSYTEAFF. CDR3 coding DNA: TGCGCCAGCAGCTTGGACTCATACACTGAAGCTTTCTTT.

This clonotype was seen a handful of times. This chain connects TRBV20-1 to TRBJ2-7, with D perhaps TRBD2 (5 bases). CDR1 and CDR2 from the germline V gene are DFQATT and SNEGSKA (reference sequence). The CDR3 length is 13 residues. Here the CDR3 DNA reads TGCAGCGCCAAGCGGTACCGGGCGTACGAGCAGTACTTC. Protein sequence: CSAKRYRAYEQYF.

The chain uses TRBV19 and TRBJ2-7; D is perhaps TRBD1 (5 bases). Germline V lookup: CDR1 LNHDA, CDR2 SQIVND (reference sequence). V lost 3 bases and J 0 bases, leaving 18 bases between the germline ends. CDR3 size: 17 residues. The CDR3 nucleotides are TGTGCCAGTAGTATTGGGGCCTACGGCATCACCTCCTACGAGCAGTACTTC. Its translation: CASSIGAYGITSYEQYF.